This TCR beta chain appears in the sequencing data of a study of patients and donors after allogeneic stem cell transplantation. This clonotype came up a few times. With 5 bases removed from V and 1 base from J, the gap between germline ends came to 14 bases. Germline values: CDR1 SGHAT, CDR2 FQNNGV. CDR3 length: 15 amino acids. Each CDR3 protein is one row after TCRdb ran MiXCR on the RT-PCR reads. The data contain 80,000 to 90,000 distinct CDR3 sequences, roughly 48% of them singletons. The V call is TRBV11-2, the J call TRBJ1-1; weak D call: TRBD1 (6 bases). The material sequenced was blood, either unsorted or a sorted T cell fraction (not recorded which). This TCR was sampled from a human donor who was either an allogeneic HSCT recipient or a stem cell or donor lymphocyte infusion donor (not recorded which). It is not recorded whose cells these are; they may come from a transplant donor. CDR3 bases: TGTGCCAGCAGCCCAAGCGGGGGCCGGAACACTGAAGCTTTCTTT. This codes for CASSPSGGRNTEAFF.